This T cell receptor (beta chain) was captured in a study of cytotoxic CD8 clonotypes in ibrutinib-treated CLL. Study observations and caveats: Whereas clonality rose at ibrutinib response, it declined toward baseline at progression. Sampling times, which were not matched between the groups, differed between sustained-remission patients and progressing patients.

Genomic DNA in a quantity of about 2 micrograms was derived from cryopreserved PBMCs for TCR beta libraries. Sequenced by immunoSEQ multiplex PCR; TCRdb stores in-frame clones only, minus some. The table records some 92,000 clones, about 74% of them present only once. V lost 4 bases, J lost 5 bases, and 10 bases lay in between. Germline V CDR1 and CDR2: SGHRS, YFSETQ. The CDR3 consists of 13 residues. As for this clone: Antigen: not known.

The sample was PBMCs, taken after 24 months of ibrutinib treatment. The origin of this receptor is a human donor with chronic lymphocytic leukemia. This chain links TRBV5-1 with TRBJ2-1, with D unresolved. The CDR3 sequence: CASSMWTDNEQFF. The CDR3, as DNA: TGCGCCAGCAGCATGTGGACGGACAATGAGCAGTTCTTC.